This TCR beta chain was identified in a study of shared clonotypes between healthy human individuals. The CDR3 is made up of 16 amino acids. Germline V gene data show CDR1 as SGHVS and CDR2 as FQNEAQ. Deletions cut 5 bases from V and 7 bases from J, with 24 bases between. Comments on this clone: The antigen remains unidentified.

Study findings and constraints: Rarefaction indicated that sorted-subset sequencing remained incomplete although depth was large.

The test was conducted at deep level. Sequenced by immunoSEQ multiplex PCR; TCRdb stores in-frame clones only, minus some. The sample yields 2 million to 2.5 million clones, 95% seen once. This sequence joins TRBV7-8 and TRBJ2-7; TRBD2 is a possible D gene (5 bases). Sequencing used naive CD4+ T cells sorted from blood. The subset was: CD45RA+ positively selected. The receptor was derived from a man aged 18 to 35 in good health. The CDR3 here is CASSTPPRGIIGEQYF. The CDR3 DNA follows: TGTGCCAGCAGCACACCCCCACGGGGTATTATTGGAGAGCAGTACTTC.